This T cell receptor beta chain emerged from a study of shared clonotypes between healthy human individuals. CD45RO negativity and positive selection for CCR7 defined naive CD8 cells, a population that excluded terminally differentiated effector memory CD45RA+ cells. In the authors' methods: ImmunoSEQ gave junction-only sequences without quality scores, so filtering differed. The assay was immunoSEQ multiplex PCR, and TCRdb's table has in-frame clones only and misses some. That table gives V, J and clone size, and the DNA gave D and trimming. Of about 2.1 million clones detected, 93% appear once; the ten largest clones hold around 1.8%. The CDR3 runs 14 residues. Trimming removed 6 bases from V and 2 bases from J, with 14 bases in between. In germline, CDR1 is LNHNV, CDR2 YYDKDF (reference sequence).

The gene calls are TRBV15 and TRBJ2-7, with D tentatively TRBD2 (5 bases). The specimen sequenced was naive CD8+ T cells from PBMCs. This receptor was obtained from a man younger than 30 in good health. Some clones in this sample may be carry-over from other donors' samples. DNA for the CDR3: TGTGCCACCAGGGAAGGAGGTGAGGCCTACGAGCAGTACTTC. Translated: CATREGGEAYEQYF. Filled out from reference TRBV15 and TRBJ2-7, the complete variable domain reads DAMVIQNPRYQVTQFGKPVTLSCSQTLNHNVMYWYQQKSSQAPKLLFHYYDKDFNNEADTPDNFQSRRPNTSFCFLDIRSPGLGDTAMYLCATREGGEAYEQYFGPGTRLTVT.